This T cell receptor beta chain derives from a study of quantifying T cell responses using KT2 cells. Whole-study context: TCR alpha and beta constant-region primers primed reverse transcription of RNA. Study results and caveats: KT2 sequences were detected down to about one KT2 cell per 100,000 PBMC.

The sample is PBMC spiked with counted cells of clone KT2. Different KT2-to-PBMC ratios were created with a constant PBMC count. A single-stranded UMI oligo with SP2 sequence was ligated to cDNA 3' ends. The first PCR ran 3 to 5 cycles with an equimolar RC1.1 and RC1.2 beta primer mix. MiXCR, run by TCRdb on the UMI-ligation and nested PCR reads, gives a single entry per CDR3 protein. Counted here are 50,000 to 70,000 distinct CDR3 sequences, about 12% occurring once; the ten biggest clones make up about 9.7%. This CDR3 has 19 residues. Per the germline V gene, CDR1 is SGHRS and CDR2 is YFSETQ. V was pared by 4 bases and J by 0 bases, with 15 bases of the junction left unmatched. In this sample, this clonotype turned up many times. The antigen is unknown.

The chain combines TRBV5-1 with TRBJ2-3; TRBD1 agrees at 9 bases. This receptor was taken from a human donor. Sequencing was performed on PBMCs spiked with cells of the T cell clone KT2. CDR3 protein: CASSPDRGGIVSSTDTQYF. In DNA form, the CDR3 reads TGCGCCAGCAGCCCAGACAGGGGGGGGATCGTCAGCAGCACAGATACGCAGTATTTT.